These T cell receptor beta chains were read from a single sample in a study of naive and memory T cell subsets. TCRdb recomputed calls from the UMI-ligation and nested PCR reads with MiXCR, one row per CDR3 protein. The data show around 40,000 distinct CDR3 sequences, about an eighth seen once. The source material was effector memory CD4+ T cells from blood. These receptor sequences come from a human donor in good health. Both conserved end residues are part of each CDR3. D genes are given only for firm matches. Size tells how often a clone was seen (once, few, many) or the class of an expanded clone, and some rows leave it out.

v_gene: TRBV7-9
abundance: .
d_gene: .
j_gene: TRBJ1-4
CDR3aa: CASSLGAGLDEKLFF
CDR3nt: TGTGCCAGCAGCTTAGGGGCAGGGTTGGATGAAAAACTGTTTTTT

v_gene: TRBV23-1
abundance: .
d_gene: TRBD1
j_gene: TRBJ2-7
CDR3aa: CASSQPEILGTGDFYEQYF
CDR3nt: TGCGCCAGCAGTCAACCCGAAATCCTCGGGACAGGGGACTTCTACGAGCAGTACTTC

v_gene: TRBV5-4
abundance: few
d_gene: .
j_gene: TRBJ2-7
CDR3aa: CASSLDVGVAHEQYF
CDR3nt: TGTGCCAGCAGCTTGGATGTGGGAGTGGCCCACGAGCAGTACTTC

v_gene: TRBV27
abundance: few
d_gene: .
j_gene: TRBJ2-7
CDR3aa: CASSLYGDEQYF
CDR3nt: TGTGCCAGCAGTTTATATGGGGACGAGCAGTACTTC

v_gene: TRBV20-1
abundance: .
d_gene: .
j_gene: TRBJ1-4
CDR3aa: CSGRTFDAGAIEKLFF
CDR3nt: TGCAGTGGTAGGACGTTCGATGCGGGGGCGATTGAAAAACTGTTTTTT

v_gene: TRBV4-2
abundance: few
d_gene: .
j_gene: TRBJ2-7
CDR3aa: CASSQVEIYEQYF
CDR3nt: TGTGCCAGCAGCCAAGTGGAAATATACGAGCAGTACTTC

v_gene: TRBV12-3/TRBV12-4
abundance: many
d_gene: TRBD2
j_gene: TRBJ2-5
CDR3aa: CASSLDLAGGETQYF
CDR3nt: TGTGCCAGCAGTTTAGATCTCGCGGGAGGGGAGACCCAGTACTTC

v_gene: TRBV20-1
abundance: many
d_gene: TRBD2
j_gene: TRBJ2-7
CDR3aa: CSARVLAGGREQYF
CDR3nt: TGCAGTGCTAGAGTACTAGCGGGAGGTCGGGAGCAGTACTTC

v_gene: TRBV27
abundance: many
d_gene: TRBD2
j_gene: TRBJ2-7
CDR3aa: CASSLLSGAPYEQYF
CDR3nt: TGTGCCAGCAGTCTACTTAGCGGGGCACCCTACGAGCAGTACTTC

v_gene: TRBV7-2
abundance: many
d_gene: .
j_gene: TRBJ2-5
CDR3aa: CASSLSSSGKETQYF
CDR3nt: TGTGCCAGCAGCTTAAGTTCATCAGGGAAAGAGACCCAGTACTTC

v_gene: TRBV29-1
abundance: .
d_gene: .
j_gene: TRBJ2-1
CDR3aa: CSVVEGNEQFF
CDR3nt: TGCAGCGTCGTTGAGGGGAATGAGCAGTTCTTC

v_gene: TRBV30
abundance: many
d_gene: .
j_gene: TRBJ2-7
CDR3aa: CAWSGEKEQYF
CDR3nt: TGTGCCTGGAGTGGGGAAAAGGAGCAGTACTTC

v_gene: TRBV18
abundance: .
d_gene: .
j_gene: TRBJ1-5
CDR3aa: CASSPLGPDGDQPQHF
CDR3nt: TGTGCCAGCTCACCATTGGGACCCGACGGGGATCAGCCCCAGCATTTT

v_gene: TRBV10-3
abundance: few
d_gene: TRBD2
j_gene: TRBJ2-3
CDR3aa: CAISGLGSTDTQYF
CDR3nt: TGTGCCATCAGCGGACTAGGAAGCACAGATACGCAGTATTTT

v_gene: TRBV7-9
abundance: many
d_gene: TRBD2
j_gene: TRBJ2-3
CDR3aa: CASSFNAGVPDTQYF
CDR3nt: TGTGCCAGCAGCTTCAACGCGGGGGTCCCAGATACGCAGTATTTT

v_gene: TRBV5-1
abundance: many
d_gene: .
j_gene: TRBJ1-4
CDR3aa: CASSPDTGQYEKLFF
CDR3nt: TGCGCCAGCAGCCCGGATACGGGACAATACGAAAAACTGTTTTTT

v_gene: TRBV20-1
abundance: few
d_gene: .
j_gene: TRBJ1-3
CDR3aa: CSARDPRAGNTIYF
CDR3nt: TGCAGTGCTAGAGATCCTCGGGCTGGAAACACCATATATTTT

v_gene: TRBV7-2
abundance: .
d_gene: .
j_gene: TRBJ1-1
CDR3aa: CASRQQGTEAFF
CDR3nt: TGTGCCAGCAGACAACAGGGTACTGAAGCTTTCTTT

v_gene: TRBV12-3/TRBV12-4
abundance: many
d_gene: .
j_gene: TRBJ2-7
CDR3aa: CASSLWGPTYEQYF
CDR3nt: TGTGCCAGCAGTTTATGGGGGCCTACCTACGAGCAGTACTTC

v_gene: TRBV3-1
abundance: many
d_gene: .
j_gene: TRBJ2-7
CDR3aa: CASSASYEQYF
CDR3nt: TGTGCCAGCAGCGCGAGCTACGAGCAGTACTTC

v_gene: TRBV5-1
abundance: few
d_gene: TRBD1
j_gene: TRBJ2-5
CDR3aa: CASSSRTGVGETQYF
CDR3nt: TGCGCCAGCAGCTCGCGGACAGGAGTGGGCGAGACCCAGTACTTC

v_gene: TRBV19
abundance: .
d_gene: TRBD1
j_gene: TRBJ1-5
CDR3aa: CASSSRGQGNQPQHF
CDR3nt: TGTGCCAGTAGTTCCAGGGGGCAGGGCAATCAGCCCCAGCATTTT

v_gene: TRBV28
abundance: few
d_gene: .
j_gene: TRBJ2-1
CDR3aa: CASSLTAANEQFF
CDR3nt: TGTGCCAGCAGTTTAACGGCGGCCAATGAGCAGTTCTTC

v_gene: TRBV20-1
abundance: .
d_gene: .
j_gene: TRBJ1-5
CDR3aa: CSATHLGGGRKPQHF
CDR3nt: TGCAGTGCTACACATCTCGGGGGGGGCAGGAAGCCCCAGCATTTT

v_gene: TRBV20-1
abundance: many
d_gene: TRBD1
j_gene: TRBJ1-2
CDR3aa: CSARGGDRLYGYTF
CDR3nt: TGCAGTGCTAGAGGAGGGGACAGACTCTATGGCTACACCTTC

v_gene: TRBV4-2
abundance: many
d_gene: TRBD2
j_gene: TRBJ2-2
CDR3aa: CASSQDLAGGYTGELFF
CDR3nt: TGTGCCAGCAGCCAAGATCTGGCGGGAGGATACACCGGGGAGCTGTTTTTT

v_gene: TRBV7-9
abundance: few
d_gene: .
j_gene: TRBJ2-7
CDR3aa: CASSVQTYEQYF
CDR3nt: TGTGCCAGCAGCGTTCAAACCTACGAGCAGTACTTC

v_gene: TRBV15
abundance: .
d_gene: .
j_gene: TRBJ1-6
CDR3aa: CATSRGQPGGNSPLHF
CDR3nt: TGTGCCACCAGCAGAGGACAGCCGGGAGGGAATTCACCCCTCCACTTT

v_gene: TRBV29-1
abundance: few
d_gene: .
j_gene: TRBJ1-1
CDR3aa: CSVDQGEGTEAFF
CDR3nt: TGCAGCGTGGACCAGGGTGAGGGCACTGAAGCTTTCTTT

v_gene: TRBV11-2
abundance: few
d_gene: .
j_gene: TRBJ2-7
CDR3aa: CASSPMNRGGAYEQYF
CDR3nt: TGTGCCAGCAGCCCCATGAACAGGGGGGGGGCCTACGAGCAGTACTTC

v_gene: TRBV3-1
abundance: few
d_gene: TRBD2
j_gene: TRBJ2-5
CDR3aa: CASSHRGGQETQYF
CDR3nt: TGTGCCAGCAGCCACCGGGGGGGGCAAGAGACCCAGTACTTC

v_gene: TRBV5-6
abundance: .
d_gene: .
j_gene: TRBJ2-6
CDR3aa: CASSLNPGAGANVLTF
CDR3nt: TGTGCCAGCAGCTTAAATCCGGGCGCAGGGGCCAACGTCCTGACTTTC

v_gene: TRBV20-1
abundance: many
d_gene: TRBD2
j_gene: TRBJ2-3
CDR3aa: CSAATRGRAADTQYF
CDR3nt: TGCAGTGCTGCGACCCGAGGGAGGGCCGCAGATACGCAGTATTTT

v_gene: TRBV5-1
abundance: .
d_gene: TRBD1
j_gene: TRBJ1-4
CDR3aa: CASSLISTGGQEKLFF
CDR3nt: TGCGCCAGCAGCCTCATCTCGACAGGGGGTCAAGAAAAACTGTTTTTT

v_gene: TRBV18
abundance: many
d_gene: TRBD2
j_gene: TRBJ2-1
CDR3aa: CASSLESGAYNEQFF
CDR3nt: TGTGCCAGCTCACTAGAAAGCGGGGCCTACAATGAGCAGTTCTTC

v_gene: TRBV27
abundance: .
d_gene: .
j_gene: TRBJ2-5
CDR3aa: CASSLRRRQSSQETQYF
CDR3nt: TGTGCCAGCAGTTTACGTCGACGACAGTCCAGCCAAGAGACCCAGTACTTC

v_gene: TRBV5-1
abundance: many
d_gene: .
j_gene: TRBJ2-7
CDR3aa: CASSLGSGRNYEQYF
CDR3nt: TGCGCCAGCAGCTTGGGCAGTGGGAGGAACTACGAGCAGTACTTC

v_gene: TRBV4-1
abundance: few
d_gene: .
j_gene: TRBJ2-2
CDR3aa: CASSRQGVNTGELFF
CDR3nt: TGCGCCAGCAGCCGGCAAGGCGTCAACACCGGGGAGCTGTTTTTT

v_gene: TRBV5-1
abundance: .
d_gene: TRBD1
j_gene: TRBJ1-3
CDR3aa: CASSTRTGSNTIYF
CDR3nt: TGCGCCAGCAGCACCAGGACAGGCTCAAACACCATATATTTT

v_gene: TRBV6-1
abundance: few
d_gene: .
j_gene: TRBJ1-6
CDR3aa: CASRQESDSPLHF
CDR3nt: TGTGCCAGTAGACAGGAGTCCGATTCACCCCTCCACTTT

v_gene: TRBV28
abundance: many
d_gene: TRBD1
j_gene: TRBJ2-7
CDR3aa: CASSLGTGDLYEQYF
CDR3nt: TGTGCCAGCAGTTTAGGGACAGGGGACCTCTACGAGCAGTACTTC

v_gene: TRBV20-1
abundance: few
d_gene: TRBD1
j_gene: TRBJ2-7
CDR3aa: CSARDRTGSYEQYF
CDR3nt: TGCAGTGCTAGAGATAGGACAGGTTCCTACGAGCAGTACTTC

v_gene: TRBV4-1
abundance: few
d_gene: .
j_gene: TRBJ2-6
CDR3aa: CASSRVPGSGANVLTF
CDR3nt: TGCGCCAGCAGCCGTGTCCCAGGGTCTGGGGCCAACGTCCTGACTTTC

v_gene: TRBV11-3
abundance: .
d_gene: TRBD1
j_gene: TRBJ2-1
CDR3aa: CASSQGQGRGEQFF
CDR3nt: TGTGCCAGCAGTCAGGGACAGGGGAGAGGGGAGCAGTTCTTC

v_gene: TRBV7-2
abundance: few
d_gene: .
j_gene: TRBJ1-4
CDR3aa: CASSLTVGYREKLFF
CDR3nt: TGTGCCAGCAGCTTAACCGTGGGGTATAGGGAAAAACTGTTTTTT

v_gene: TRBV9
abundance: .
d_gene: .
j_gene: TRBJ1-1
CDR3aa: CASSASLNTEAFF
CDR3nt: TGTGCCAGCAGCGCGAGTCTGAACACTGAAGCTTTCTTT

v_gene: TRBV19
abundance: few
d_gene: .
j_gene: TRBJ2-7
CDR3aa: CASSIDLFAGFTYEQYF
CDR3nt: TGTGCCAGTAGTATAGATCTATTTGCCGGGTTCACCTACGAGCAGTACTTC

v_gene: TRBV20-1
abundance: many
d_gene: .
j_gene: TRBJ1-2
CDR3aa: CSARDHTGSKYGYTF
CDR3nt: TGCAGTGCTAGAGATCATACGGGTTCGAAGTATGGCTACACCTTC

v_gene: TRBV19
abundance: few
d_gene: TRBD1
j_gene: TRBJ1-2
CDR3aa: CASSTQQGASDGYTF
CDR3nt: TGTGCCAGTAGTACCCAACAGGGGGCGAGTGATGGCTACACCTTC

v_gene: TRBV7-2
abundance: .
d_gene: .
j_gene: TRBJ1-6
CDR3aa: CASSLAPGVYSPLHF
CDR3nt: TGTGCCAGCAGCTTAGCACCAGGGGTGTATTCACCCCTCCACTTT

v_gene: TRBV18
abundance: .
d_gene: .
j_gene: TRBJ2-3
CDR3aa: CASSTRPDTQYF
CDR3nt: TGTGCCAGCTCCACCCGTCCAGATACGCAGTATTTT

v_gene: TRBV12-3/TRBV12-4
abundance: many
d_gene: TRBD1
j_gene: TRBJ1-1
CDR3aa: CASSLSGQGNTEAFF
CDR3nt: TGTGCCAGCAGTTTATCGGGACAGGGGAACACTGAAGCTTTCTTT

v_gene: TRBV7-2
abundance: many
d_gene: TRBD2
j_gene: TRBJ2-7
CDR3aa: CASSSTGTSGYEQYF
CDR3nt: TGTGCCAGCAGCTCCACCGGGACTAGCGGCTACGAGCAGTACTTC

v_gene: TRBV25-1
abundance: few
d_gene: .
j_gene: TRBJ1-2
CDR3aa: CASSDDRYYGYTF
CDR3nt: TGTGCCAGCAGTGACGACAGATACTATGGCTACACCTTC

v_gene: TRBV14
abundance: .
d_gene: .
j_gene: TRBJ2-3
CDR3aa: CASSPTHHTQYF
CDR3nt: TGTGCCAGCAGCCCCACGCACCATACGCAGTATTTT